What follows are 8 T cell receptor beta chains derived from one specimen sequenced in a study of cytomegalovirus exposure and HLA in healthy donors. Primers included in the PCR were 60 Vbeta and 13 Jbeta primers. TCRdb's copy holds only in-frame clones and misses some; the assay was immunoSEQ multiplex PCR. The sample includes 200,000 to 250,000 clones, approximately 79% seen only once; the top ten take around 1.7%. The specimen sequenced was PBMCs. These TCRs come from a middle-aged man in good health and CMV-seronegative.

The chain recombines TRBV5-1 with TRBJ2-1; the match to TRBD2 covers 8 bases. V shed 0 bases and J 4 bases; nucleotides not matched to a gene: 3. This CDR3 has 15 amino acids. Germline values: CDR1 SGHRS, CDR2 YFSETQ. The CDR3, as DNA: TGCGCCAGCAGCTTGGAAGCGGGGGAGTACAATGAGCAGTTCTTC. This codes for CASSLEAGEYNEQFF.

This clone showed up just a few times. The V and J genes are TRBV5-4 and TRBJ1-1; 7 bases fit TRBD1. This CDR3 is 13 amino acids long. In germline, CDR1 is SGHNT, CDR2 YYREEE (reference sequence). Trimming took 5 bases from V and 3 from J; bases not matched to a gene: 4. The chain's CDR3 is CASRTGSDTEAFF. The CDR3 nucleotides are TGTGCCAGCAGGACAGGGAGTGACACTGAAGCTTTCTTT.

This clone appeared a single time. The rearrangement joins TRBV27 to TRBJ2-7, with TRBD1 matching 8 bases. Unmatched junction bases numbered 5, after V lost 3 bases and J lost 4 bases. Germline loops: CDR1 MNHEY, CDR2 SMNVEV (reference sequence). CDR3 length equals 14 residues. CDR3 in amino acids: CASSFLDRVYEQYF. The CDR3 DNA follows: TGTGCCAGCAGTTTCTTGGACAGGGTATACGAGCAGTACTTC.

The rearrangement links TRBV15 to TRBJ2-7; D may be TRBD1 (6 bases). The germline V gene has CDR1 LNHNV and CDR2 YYDKDF (reference sequence). V gave up 1 base and J gave up 6 bases, with 16 bases separating them. There are 15 residues in the CDR3. CDR3 bases: TGTGCCACCAGCAGAGGGCAGGGGCTATCGGCCGAGCAGTACTTC. Its translation: CATSRGQGLSAEQYF.

The chain couples TRBV30 to TRBJ1-1; D is uncertain. This CDR3 has 13 amino acids. Germline V CDR1 and CDR2: GTSNPN, SVGIG (reference sequence). V lost 3 bases, J lost 1 base, and 9 bases lay in between. This CDR3 is CAWRLEANTEAFF. The CDR3 coding sequence is TGTGCCTGGAGGTTGGAGGCGAACACTGAAGCTTTCTTT.

The chain couples TRBV7-9 to TRBJ2-3; a possible D gene is TRBD2 (6 bases). The CDR3 contains 15 residues. In germline, CDR1 is SEHNR, CDR2 FQNEAQ (reference sequence). The ends were cut back, 3 bases at V and 0 bases at J, with 10 bases in the middle. The chain's CDR3 is CASSLQGLSTDTQYF. The DNA for the CDR3 is TGTGCCAGCAGCTTGCAGGGACTGAGCACAGATACGCAGTATTTT.

This chain uses TRBV9 with TRBJ1-4, with 8 bases aligning to TRBD1. This CDR3 comprises 14 residues. The junction had 6 bases not matched to a gene; V was cut back by 3 bases and J by 8 bases. Per the germline V gene, CDR1 is SGDLS and CDR2 is YYNGEE. CDR3 bases: TGTGCCAGCAGCGCCGGACAGGGCGGGGAAAAACTGTTTTTT. It yields the protein CASSAGQGGEKLFF.

The rearrangement uses TRBV7-9 and TRBJ2-7; 7 bases align to TRBD1. With 6 bases clipped from V and 5 bases from J, the junction kept 13 bases outside the gene matches. This CDR3 region has 15 residues. In germline, CDR1 is SEHNR, CDR2 FQNEAQ (reference sequence). The CDR3 spells CASRRNRGAKDEQYF. The CDR3 DNA follows: TGTGCCAGCAGGCGTAACAGGGGAGCGAAGGACGAGCAGTACTTC.